This entry features one T cell receptor (beta chain) sequence. The target of this receptor is not known. Base qualities are not at hand, and no much larger clone is one base apart. TCRbeta CDR3 regions were amplified from genomic DNA by means of the immunoSEQ Assay, a bias-controlled multiplex PCR. On the study's bioinformatics: Within the assay, amplification of reference gene primers was used to estimate how many nucleated cells each sample contained. Sequence reads were collapsed and filtered to measure the absolute abundance of every unique TCRbeta CDR3 rearrangement. For each sample, productive Simpson clonality was calculated by taking the square root of Simpson's diversity index across productive rearrangements. TCRdb holds this immuneACCESS table with in-frame rearrangements only. Some clones are missing; in checked studies, unresolved V genes explain under half, and the rest has no known cause. Clone size and the V and J calls come from that table; the DNA yielded D and trimming. The sample table records 300,000 to 450,000 clones; around 92% of these occur just once. The leading ten clones occupy around 3% of the sample.

In Seattle, one collaborating source enrolled patients while the infection was active and tracked those patients longitudinally over the course of disease. Collaborating institutions collected whole blood in K2EDTA tubes following their own protocols. For TCRbeta analysis, collaborators shipped samples in one of three forms: frozen whole blood, isolated PBMCs, or DNA extracted from either of those sample types. Trimming leaves V shorter by 2 bases and J shorter by 5 bases, with the junction holding 4 bases beyond the gene matches. The germline V gene supplies CDR1 MNHEY and CDR2 SVGAGI. From the cysteine through the phenylalanine, the CDR3 covers 14 amino acids. Only the CDR3 portion is preserved as DNA: 42 bases, with reading frame beginning at the first base. This specimen comes from a study of blood T cell repertoires in COVID-19 (dated by TCRdb to 2020 to 2021). Concerning the study at large: Samples covering the acute and convalescent phases of COVID-19 were provided by collaborators in the United States, Italy and Spain. The prospective study material was composed of cDNA or gDNA derived from T cells, B-cell-depleted T cells, or PBMCs. A de-identified subject ID, COVID-19 status, age in years and sex were almost always included in the sample metadata. The repertoires were released in a freely available public database intended as a resource for research on the immune response to SARS-CoV-2. Where HLA class I and class II types were available, the types were taken from metadata supplied by the sample provider, not from assay-based typing. The dataset comprised deeply sampled blood TCRbeta repertoires from subjects exposed to, actively infected with, or recovered from COVID-19. The samples were drawn from the first 160 participants of the ongoing ImmuneRACE study and from under 1,500 subjects provided by 6 global collaborators.

What the study reported, not specific to this receptor: The quantity of clinical and demographic metadata differed by source and by participant and was supplied without curation.

The material sequenced was peripheral blood. The chain couples TRBV6-5 to TRBJ2-7, with 9 bases aligning to TRBD1. The receptor was isolated from a woman between 25 and 40 years old with COVID-19, enrolled during active disease. The sequence in DNA is TGTGCCAGCAGTTACGGGGACAGGGCCCACGAGCAGTACTTC. Translation gives CASSYGDRAHEQYF.